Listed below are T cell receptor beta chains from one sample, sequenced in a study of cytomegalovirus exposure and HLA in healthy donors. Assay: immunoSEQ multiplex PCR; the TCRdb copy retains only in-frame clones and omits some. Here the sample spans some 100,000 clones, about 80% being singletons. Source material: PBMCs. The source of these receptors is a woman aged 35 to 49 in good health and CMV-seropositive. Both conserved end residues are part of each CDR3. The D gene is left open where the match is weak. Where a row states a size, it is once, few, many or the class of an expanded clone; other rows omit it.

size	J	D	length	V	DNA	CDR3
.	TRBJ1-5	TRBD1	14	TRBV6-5	TGTGCCAGCAGCCCGGACAGGGTGATTCAGCCCCAGCATTTT	CASSPDRVIQPQHF
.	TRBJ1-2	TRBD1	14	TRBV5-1	TGCGCCAGCAGCTCCGCAGGGGGCGACTATGGCTACACCTTC	CASSSAGGDYGYTF
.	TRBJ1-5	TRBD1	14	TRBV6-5	TGTGCCAGCAGTGCGTCCCGGGACAGGGTAAGCCAGCATTTT	CASSASRDRVSQHF
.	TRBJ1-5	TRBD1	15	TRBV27	TGTGCCAGCAAGACAGGGGGCCTGAGCAATCAGCCCCAGCATTTT	CASKTGGLSNQPQHF
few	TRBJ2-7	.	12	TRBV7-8	TGTGCCAGCAGCTTAGTTATAGACGAGCAGTACTTC	CASSLVIDEQYF
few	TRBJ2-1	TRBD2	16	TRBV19	TGTGCCAGTAGTATAGGCGGGGGGGGCCTAGTCAATGAGCAGTTCTTC	CASSIGGGGLVNEQFF
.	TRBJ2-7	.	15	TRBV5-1	TGCGCCAGCAGCCCACGGACAGTGGGATCCTACGAGCAGTACTTC	CASSPRTVGSYEQYF
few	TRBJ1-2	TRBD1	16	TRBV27	TGTGCCAGCAGTTTATCCCTCTCGACAGGGTGGTATGGCTACACCTTC	CASSLSLSTGWYGYTF
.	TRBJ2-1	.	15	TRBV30	TGTGCCTGGAGTGTCGGTAGCGGACCCCGGGATGAGCAGTTCTTC	CAWSVGSGPRDEQFF
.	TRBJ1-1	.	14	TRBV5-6	TGTGCCAGCAGCTTGGACAGGGTGAGCACTGAAGCTTTCTTT	CASSLDRVSTEAFF
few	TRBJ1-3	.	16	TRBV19	TGTGCCAGTAGTACCTTGTACCTGAGCTCTGGAAACACCATATATTTT	CASSTLYLSSGNTIYF
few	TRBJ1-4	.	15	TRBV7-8	TGTGCCAGCAGCTTAGTTAGCCAGGGATCAGGAAAACTGTTTTTT	CASSLVSQGSGKLFF
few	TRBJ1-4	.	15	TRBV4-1	TGCGCCAGCAGCCAAGTCCGGGACTCGGATGAAAAACTGTTTTTT	CASSQVRDSDEKLFF
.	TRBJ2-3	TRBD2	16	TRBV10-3	TGTGCCATCAGTGAGGATAGCGGGGTAAAATCAGATACGCAGTATTTT	CAISEDSGVKSDTQYF
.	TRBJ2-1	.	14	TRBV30	TGTGCCGAGTCCGAAGGGAGTTCCTACAATGAGCAGTTCTTC	CAESEGSSYNEQFF
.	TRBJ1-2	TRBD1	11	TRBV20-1	TGCTTGCCCGTGGGACAGAATGGCTACACCTTC	CLPVGQNGYTF
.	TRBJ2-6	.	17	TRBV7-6	TGTGCCAGCAGCTTCTCGACATCGACCTCTGGGGCCAACGTCCTGACTTTC	CASSFSTSTSGANVLTF
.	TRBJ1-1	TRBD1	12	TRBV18	TGTGCCAGCTCACCTGGACAGGGCGAAGCTTTCTTT	CASSPGQGEAFF
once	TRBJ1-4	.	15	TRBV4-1	TGCGCCAGCAGCCAAGATCTAGCGAGACCCGAAAAACTGTTTTTT	CASSQDLARPEKLFF
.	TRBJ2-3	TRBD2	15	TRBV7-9	TGTGCCAGCAGCTTAGCTAGCGGGGGCACAGATACGCAGTATTTT	CASSLASGGTDTQYF
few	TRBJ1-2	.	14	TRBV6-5	TGTGCCAGCAGCAGAGCTACAGGATCCTATGGCTACACCTTC	CASSRATGSYGYTF
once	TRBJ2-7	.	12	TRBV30	TGTGCCTGGAGTGCCCCTCTTAACGAGCAGTACTTC	CAWSAPLNEQYF
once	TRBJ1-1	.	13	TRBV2	TGTGCCAGCAGTGAACAGGGGAACACTGAAGCTTTCTTT	CASSEQGNTEAFF
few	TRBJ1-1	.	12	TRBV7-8	TGTGCCAGCAGGGATTCGGGTTGTACGGCTTTCTTT	CASRDSGCTAFF
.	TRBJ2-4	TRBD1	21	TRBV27	TGTGCCAGCAGTTCCTTATATCGGGACAGGGGGGGAGAACTAGCCAAAAACATTCAGTACTTC	CASSSLYRDRGGELAKNIQYF
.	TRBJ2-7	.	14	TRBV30	TGTGCCTGGAGATGGACCCCAGGGGCGGTCGAGCAGTACTTC	CAWRWTPGAVEQYF
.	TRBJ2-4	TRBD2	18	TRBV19	TGTGCCAGTAGTACTAGCGGGGGGGCCGGTTTCGCCAAAAACATTCAGTACTTC	CASSTSGGAGFAKNIQYF
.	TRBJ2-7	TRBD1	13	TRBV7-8	TGTGCCAGCAGTCCACAGGGGATGTACGAGCAGTACTTC	CASSPQGMYEQYF
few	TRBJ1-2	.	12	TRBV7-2	TGTGCCAGCAGCCGAAGGGGTGGCGGCTACACCTTC	CASSRRGGGYTF
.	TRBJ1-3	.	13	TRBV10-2	TGCGCCAGCAGTGCAGGCTCTGGAAACACCATATATTTT	CASSAGSGNTIYF
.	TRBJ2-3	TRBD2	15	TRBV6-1	TGTGCCAGCAGTGAAGGCGGGGGTCCTACAGATACGCAGTATTTT	CASSEGGGPTDTQYF
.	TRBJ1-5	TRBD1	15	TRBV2	TGTGCCAGCGCGGACAGGGTGTCACCGAATCAGCCCCAGCATTTT	CASADRVSPNQPQHF
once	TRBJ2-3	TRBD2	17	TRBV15	TGTGCCACCAGCGAGACTAGCGGGGGGGCGGGCACAGATACGCAGTATTTT	CATSETSGGAGTDTQYF
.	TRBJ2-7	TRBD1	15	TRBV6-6	TGTGCCAGCAGATACTCGGGGACAGGGAAGGACGAGCAGTACTTC	CASRYSGTGKDEQYF
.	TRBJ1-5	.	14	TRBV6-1	TGTGCCAGCAGCCTAGACCGTAGCAATCAGCCCCAGCATTTT	CASSLDRSNQPQHF
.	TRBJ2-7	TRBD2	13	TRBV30	TGTGCCTGGACCGGGACTAGGTATTACGAGCAGTACTTC	CAWTGTRYYEQYF
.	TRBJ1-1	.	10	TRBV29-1	TGCAGCGCCGTTCGCGCGGGCGCTTTCTTT	CSAVRAGAFF
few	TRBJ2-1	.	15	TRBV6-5	TGTGCCAGCAGGACTACAGGGATTTCCTACAATGAGCAGTTCTTC	CASRTTGISYNEQFF
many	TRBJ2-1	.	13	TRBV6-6	TGTGCCAGCAGTTATAGTGTCTCGTCTGAGCAGTTCTTC	CASSYSVSSEQFF
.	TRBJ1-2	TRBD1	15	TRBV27	TGTGCCAGCAGTCCGCAGGGACAGGGGGCAGGTGGCTACACCTTC	CASSPQGQGAGGYTF
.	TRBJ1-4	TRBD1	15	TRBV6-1	TGTGCCAGCAGTTGGGGGACAGGGCTTAATGAAAAACTGTTTTTT	CASSWGTGLNEKLFF
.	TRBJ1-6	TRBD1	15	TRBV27	TGTGCCAGCAGTCCTGGGACAGGAATCAATTCACCCCTCCACTTT	CASSPGTGINSPLHF
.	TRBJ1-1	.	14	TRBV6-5	TGTGCCAGCAATAAGTTTATGGCGGGGACTGAAGCTTTCTTT	CASNKFMAGTEAFF
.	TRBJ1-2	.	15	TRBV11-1	TGTGCCAGCAGCGGCCGGGCAGGCCCCGAGGGTGGCTACACCTTC	CASSGRAGPEGGYTF
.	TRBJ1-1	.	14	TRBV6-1	TGTGCCAGCAGTGCTGGCAGGTTGGCCCCTGAAGCTTTCTTT	CASSAGRLAPEAFF
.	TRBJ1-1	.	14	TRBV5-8	TGTGCCAGCAGCGCGACAGTTATGAACACTGAAGCTTTCTTT	CASSATVMNTEAFF
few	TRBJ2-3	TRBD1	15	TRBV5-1	TGCGCCAGCAGCATGGACAGGGGATGGAGAGATACGCAGTATTTT	CASSMDRGWRDTQYF
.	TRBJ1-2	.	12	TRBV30	TGTGCCTGGTTGGGGGCCGACTATGGCTACACCTTC	CAWLGADYGYTF
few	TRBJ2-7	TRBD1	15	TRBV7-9	TGTTCCAGCAGCTTAGGGGGGACAGGGATCGACGAGCAGTACTTC	CSSSLGGTGIDEQYF
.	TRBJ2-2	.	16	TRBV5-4	TGTGCCAGCAGCCGGTACCGGGACTCGAACACCGGGGAGCTGTTTTTT	CASSRYRDSNTGELFF
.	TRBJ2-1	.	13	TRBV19	TGTGCCAGTAAGGTTTCTAGTGTCCATGAGCAGTTCTTC	CASKVSSVHEQFF
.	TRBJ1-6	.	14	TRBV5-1	TGCGCCAGCAGCTTAACAGGCTATAATTCACCCCTCCACTTT	CASSLTGYNSPLHF
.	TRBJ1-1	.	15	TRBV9	TGTGCCAGCAGCTCAGAGGCAGTGTTGAACACTGAAGCTTTCTTT	CASSSEAVLNTEAFF
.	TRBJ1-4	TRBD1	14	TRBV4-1	TGCGCCAGCAGCCCGGGACAGTTTAATGAAAAACTGTTTTTT	CASSPGQFNEKLFF